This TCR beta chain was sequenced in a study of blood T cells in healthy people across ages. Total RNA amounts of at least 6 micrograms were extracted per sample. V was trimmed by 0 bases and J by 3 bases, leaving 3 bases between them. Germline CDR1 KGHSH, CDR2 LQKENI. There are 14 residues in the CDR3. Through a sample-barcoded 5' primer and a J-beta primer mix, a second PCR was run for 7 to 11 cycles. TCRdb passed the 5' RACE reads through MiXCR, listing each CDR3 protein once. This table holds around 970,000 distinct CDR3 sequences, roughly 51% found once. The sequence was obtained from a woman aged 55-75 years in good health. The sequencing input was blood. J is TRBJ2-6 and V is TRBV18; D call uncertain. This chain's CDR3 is CASSPPVGANVLTF. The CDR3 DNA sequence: TGTGCCAGCTCACCACCTGTTGGGGCCAACGTCCTGACTTTC.